A selection of T cell receptor beta chains follows, all from one sample in a study of T-cell memory formation after mild COVID-19. Each CDR3 protein is one row after TCRdb ran MiXCR on the 5' RACE reads. The sample holds some 350,000 distinct CDR3 sequences, 10% to 15% seen once. Material for sequencing was PBMCs or a T cell subset sorted from them (not recorded which). The receptors were gathered from a man between 18 and 35 years old who had mild COVID-19 (a few samples of this study predate the infection). Cell type and time point are not known. Both conserved end residues are part of each CDR3. A D gene is named only where the DNA matches it firmly. Clone size, where shown, is once, few, many, or a class for clones that have expanded.

NA | NA | TRBJ1-1 | TRBV6-5 | TGTGCCAGCAAGAGGGGAAACACTGAAGCTTTCTTT | CASKRGNTEAFF
TRBD1 | NA | TRBJ2-1 | TRBV5-1 | TGCGCCAGCAGCCTCTGGGACAGGGTGGGCGAGCAGTTCTTC | CASSLWDRVGEQFF
NA | NA | TRBJ2-2 | TRBV19 | TGTGCCAGTCTATCTAGCACCGGGGAGCTGTTTTTT | CASLSSTGELFF
TRBD2 | NA | TRBJ2-1 | TRBV5-1 | TGCGCCAGCAATGGGGGGACTAAAGACAATGAGCAGTTCTTC | CASNGGTKDNEQFF
NA | many | TRBJ2-3 | TRBV7-2 | TGTGCCAGCAGCTTTCGCCAGGGCACAGATACGCAGTATTTT | CASSFRQGTDTQYF
NA | NA | TRBJ2-5 | TRBV5-4 | TGTGCCAGCAGCTCGGAGAGCCAAGAGACCCAGTACTTC | CASSSESQETQYF
NA | many | TRBJ2-3 | TRBV5-1 | TGCGCCAGCAGCGCGGGACAGAATACGCAGTATTTT | CASSAGQNTQYF
TRBD2 | few | TRBJ2-3 | TRBV9 | TGTGCCAGCAGCTCTGGCGGGGGGGCATGGACAGATACGCAGTATTTT | CASSSGGGAWTDTQYF
NA | NA | TRBJ2-2 | TRBV2 | TGTGCCAGCAGGGAGGACAGTACGACAGAGCTGTTTTTT | CASREDSTTELFF
TRBD1 | many | TRBJ1-5 | TRBV5-1 | TGCGCCAGCAGCCCAGGGACAGGGAGCAATCAGCCCCAGCATTTT | CASSPGTGSNQPQHF
NA | few | TRBJ1-2 | TRBV7-2 | TGTGCCAGCAGCTTCAGCCCTCCTAACTATGGCTACACCTTC | CASSFSPPNYGYTF
NA | NA | TRBJ2-1 | TRBV4-2 | TGTGCCAGCAGCCGATATACGGAGGGGGAGCAGTTCTTC | CASSRYTEGEQFF
TRBD1 | NA | TRBJ2-5 | TRBV20-1 | TGCAGTGCTAGAGATTTTGGGGGGACAGGGAATTTAGAGACCCAGTACTTC | CSARDFGGTGNLETQYF
TRBD1 | NA | TRBJ2-5 | TRBV5-1 | TGCGCCAGCAGCTTTCAGGGGGCAGGGGAGACCCAGTACTTC | CASSFQGAGETQYF
NA | NA | TRBJ1-2 | TRBV6-1 | TGTGCCAGCAGTGAAGTGGGAAACTATGGCTACACCTTC | CASSEVGNYGYTF
TRBD1 | few | TRBJ1-2 | TRBV7-9 | TGTGCCAGCAGCTTATATAGGGACAGCCTGGAGGGGTATGGCTACACCTTC | CASSLYRDSLEGYGYTF
NA | few | TRBJ2-7 | TRBV12-3/TRBV12-4 | TGTGCCAGCAGTTTTCTGGGGGTTTACTACGAGCAGTACTTC | CASSFLGVYYEQYF
NA | few | TRBJ1-6 | TRBV3-1 | TGTGCCAGCAGCCAAGTGCTCGGTAATTCACCCCTCCACTTT | CASSQVLGNSPLHF
TRBD1 | NA | TRBJ1-5 | TRBV20-1 | TGCAGTGCTCCGAGAAAAGGACAGGGGAGCAATCAGCCCCAGCATTTT | CSAPRKGQGSNQPQHF
NA | many | TRBJ2-7 | TRBV6-5 | TGTGCCAGCAGTTACTCGCGGGGCTCCTACGAGCAGTACTTC | CASSYSRGSYEQYF
NA | NA | TRBJ1-2 | TRBV27 | TGTGCCAGCAGTTTAAGGGGATACTATGGCTACACCTTC | CASSLRGYYGYTF
NA | NA | TRBJ1-2 | TRBV20-1 | TGCAGTGCTAGATCTCGGGACGGGCTTAACTATGGCTACACCTTC | CSARSRDGLNYGYTF
NA | few | TRBJ2-3 | TRBV4-1 | TGCGCCAGCAGCCAAGTGAGAAAGGCGCAGTATTTT | CASSQVRKAQYF
NA | few | TRBJ2-1 | TRBV7-9 | TGTGCCAGCAGAACCGGGGAGAACAATGAGCAGTTCTTC | CASRTGENNEQFF
NA | NA | TRBJ2-1 | TRBV29-1 | TGCAGCGTTGTGGAGGTAACTGAGCAGTTCTTC | CSVVEVTEQFF